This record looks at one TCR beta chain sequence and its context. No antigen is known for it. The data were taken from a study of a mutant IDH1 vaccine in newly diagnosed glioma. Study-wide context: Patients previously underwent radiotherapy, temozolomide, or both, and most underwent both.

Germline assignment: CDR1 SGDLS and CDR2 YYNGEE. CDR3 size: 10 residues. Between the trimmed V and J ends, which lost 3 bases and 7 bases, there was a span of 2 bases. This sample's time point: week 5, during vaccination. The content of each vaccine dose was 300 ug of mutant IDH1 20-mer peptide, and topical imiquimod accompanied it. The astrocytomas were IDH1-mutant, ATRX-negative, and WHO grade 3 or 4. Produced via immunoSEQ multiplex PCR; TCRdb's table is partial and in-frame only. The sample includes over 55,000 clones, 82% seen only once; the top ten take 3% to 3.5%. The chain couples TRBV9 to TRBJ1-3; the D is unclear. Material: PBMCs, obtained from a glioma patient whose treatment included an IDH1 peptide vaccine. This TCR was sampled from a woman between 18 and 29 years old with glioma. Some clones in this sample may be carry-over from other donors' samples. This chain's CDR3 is CASSGNTIYF. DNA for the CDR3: TGTGCCAGCAGCGGGAACACCATATATTTT.